Sequencing of this TCR beta chain was carried out in a study of CD8 T cell repertoires and HIV-1 epitope variants. Study details: Separate wells received one of Twenty-five Gag or Nef variant peptides.

Survey-depth immunoSEQ sequencing covered TCR beta CDR3 regions. TCRdb's table, derived via immunoSEQ multiplex PCR, lists solely in-frame clones and lacks some. The sample lists approximately 90,000 clones; just under 75% were seen once. Germline V lookup: CDR1 SGHVS, CDR2 FNYEAQ. This CDR3 spans 17 amino acids. V lost 3 bases and J lost 0, with 15 bases in between. Material for sequencing was uncultured baseline CD8+ T cells from peripheral blood mononuclear cells (PBMCs). The V and J genes are TRBV7-6 and TRBJ2-1; D is ambiguous. The TCR sequence derives from a male donor with HIV. The CDR3 region has the DNA TGTGCCAGCAGCTTGAGGAGCAGACTGAGCTCCTACAATGAGCAGTTCTTC. Its translation: CASSLRSRLSSYNEQFF.